The sequence of this TCR beta chain was determined in a study of T cell clusters in autoimmune cytopenias. One tube held mixed TRB-A and TRB-B primer pools for touch-down PCR. For each CDR3 protein, TCRdb gives one entry from its re-call of the multiplex PCR reads, without DNA. In total, the table holds approximately 16,000 distinct CDR3 sequences. TRB amplification used roughly 250 ng of peripheral blood genomic DNA. The study's findings and limits: Primary autoimmune cytopenia patients appeared to lack physiological T cell clusters present in healthy donors.

This clonotype shows up as medium-sized by frequency. Its matching antigen is unknown. In germline, CDR1 is LNHDA, CDR2 SQIVND (reference sequence). This CDR3 is 11 amino acids long. The data also belong to a second study, concerning T cell repertoires in aging, cancer and after chemotherapy.

J is TRBJ2-1 and V is TRBV19; no DNA is available, so the TRBD1 call from TCRdb remains unchecked. This clonotype was sampled from a human donor in good health. The sample taken for sequencing was peripheral blood. This CDR3 reads CASTGLGEQFF.